A selection of T cell receptor beta chains follows, all from one sample in a study of T cells in narcolepsy. Sequencing used immunoSEQ multiplex PCR; TCRdb keeps in-frame clones, though not all of them. The sample contains 25,000 to 35,000 clones, roughly 90% of which appear only once. The specimen sequenced was CD45RA- memory CD4+ T cells from PBMCs. These receptors all stem from a human donor with narcolepsy. CDR3s include the opening cysteine and the closing phenylalanine or tryptophan. The D gene is left open where the match is weak. Clone size is not always given. Where it is, it says once, few, many or a class for expanded clones.

>TRBJ2-6|.|TRBV12-1|.
TGTGCCAGCAGCGATGACCCTGTAGGACAAAGTCGGGCCAACGTCCTGACTTTC
CASSDDPVGQSRANVLTF
>TRBJ2-3|.|TRBV6-1|TRBD2
TGTGCCAGCAGTGCGACTAGCGGGATGGGAGATACGCAGTATTTT
CASSATSGMGDTQYF
>TRBJ1-1|.|TRBV4-1|TRBD1
TGCGCCAGCAGCCAAGAAAAGGACAGGGGTTTGAACACTGAAGCTTTCTTT
CASSQEKDRGLNTEAFF
>TRBJ2-5|.|TRBV2|.
TGTGCCACCCTAGAAGGAGAGACCCAGTACTTC
CATLEGETQYF
>TRBJ2-7|.|TRBV7-8|.
TGTGCCAGCAGCTCCGGGACCCCCTACGAGCAGTACTTC
CASSSGTPYEQYF
>TRBJ1-2|.|TRBV6-5|TRBD1
TGTGCCAGCGCAAGACAGGGTTCCTATGGCTACACCTTC
CASARQGSYGYTF
>TRBJ1-2|.|TRBV28|TRBD1
TGTGCCAGCAGTTTAGGGACAGAATTCTATGGCTACACCTTC
CASSLGTEFYGYTF
>TRBJ2-3|.|TRBV9|.
TGTGCCAGCAGCGTAGGTCCGGTCGGGGATACGCAGTATTTT
CASSVGPVGDTQYF
>TRBJ1-1|.|TRBV6-1|TRBD1
TGTGCCAGCAGAGGACAGGCGAACACTGAAGCTTTCTTT
CASRGQANTEAFF
>TRBJ2-1|few|TRBV7-2|.
TGTGCCAGCAGCTTACGGGCGGGGATCGAGTTCTTC
CASSLRAGIEFF
>TRBJ2-2|.|TRBV9|.
TGTGCCAGCAGCGTATTTGACGCGAACACCGGGGAGCTGTTTTTT
CASSVFDANTGELFF
>TRBJ2-3|once|TRBV2|.
TGTGCCAGCAGAGACTGGACTAGCACAGATACGCAGTATTTT
CASRDWTSTDTQYF
>TRBJ1-1|.|TRBV27|TRBD1
TGTGCCAGCAGTCCTCAGGTTGGACAGGGGAGCACTGAAGCTTTCTTT
CASSPQVGQGSTEAFF
>TRBJ2-7|.|TRBV2|.
TGTGCCAGCCGGTCCTACGAGCAGTACTTC
CASRSYEQYF
>TRBJ2-1|once|TRBV15|.
TGTGCCACCAGCAGAGATCGGGAGAATGAGCAGTTCTTC
CATSRDRENEQFF
>TRBJ1-2|.|TRBV28|.
TGTGCCAGCAGTAAGGCTAACTATGGCTACACCTTC
CASSKANYGYTF
>TRBJ2-7|.|TRBV7-2|TRBD2
TGTGCCAGCAGCTTAAGCGGGAGGACCGAGCAGTACTTC
CASSLSGRTEQYF
>TRBJ2-1|.|TRBV7-3|TRBD2
TGTGCCAGCAGCCCGGGGGGGACTTACCAGTTCTTC
CASSPGGTYQFF
>TRBJ2-1|once|TRBV5-1|TRBD2
TGCGCCAGCAGACCCCGACTAGCGGGGGGTCCCTACCTCAATGAGCAGTTCTTC
CASRPRLAGGPYLNEQFF
>TRBJ1-2|.|TRBV2|.
TGTGCCAGCAGTACCCGGGAAACTGGCTACACCTTC
CASSTRETGYTF